The 32 T cell receptor beta chains in this list originate from one sample, sequenced in a study of blood T cell repertoires in COVID-19. Sequenced by immunoSEQ multiplex PCR; TCRdb stores in-frame clones only, minus some. The repertoire includes a few hundred thousand clones, roughly four fifths of them detected once, and approximately 8% sits in the top ten. Sequenced sample: peripheral blood. The source is a woman aged 80 or older with COVID-19, enrolled during active disease.

The V and J genes are TRBV27 and TRBJ2-7, with TRBD2 matching 8 bases. CDR3 length: 15 residues. V was pared by 7 bases and J by 3 bases, with 11 bases of the junction left unmatched. Germline CDR1 reads MNHEY; CDR2 reads SMNVEV (reference sequence). CDR3 sequence reads: CASKSTGLGGYEQYF. As DNA, the CDR3 is TGTGCCAGCAAGTCCACGGGACTAGGGGGCTACGAGCAGTACTTC.

The chain joins TRBV2 to TRBJ1-3, with D perhaps matching TRBD1 (5 bases). The V gene's germline CDR1 is SNHLY and CDR2 FYNNEI. V gave up 4 bases and J gave up 0 bases, with 13 bases separating them. The CDR3 consists of 16 residues. For the CDR3, the DNA is TGTGCCAGCAGTGTAGGACACCCGAGCTCTGGAAACACCATATATTTT. Translation: CASSVGHPSSGNTIYF.

J is TRBJ2-1 and V is TRBV29-1, with 10 bases aligning to TRBD2. Germline V gene data show CDR1 as SQVTM and CDR2 as ANQGSEA. The trim removed 4 bases at V and 7 bases at J, leaving 4 bases unmatched. The CDR3 has 13 residues. Here the CDR3 DNA reads TGCAGCGTTGGGACTAGCGGAGTTAATGAGCAGTTCTTC. Its protein product is CSVGTSGVNEQFF.

The chain recombines TRBV9 with TRBJ2-7; a possible D gene is TRBD1 (6 bases). CDR3 length: 15 amino acids. CDR1 SGDLS and CDR2 YYNGEE come from the germline V gene. V lost 0 bases and J 2 bases, leaving 12 bases between the germline ends. CDR3 sequence reads: CASSVEGGTTYEQYF. The CDR3 DNA sequence: TGTGCCAGCAGCGTAGAAGGGGGTACGACCTACGAGCAGTACTTC.

The chain combines TRBV5-1 with TRBJ2-2, with D unclear. This CDR3 is 14 amino acids long. Germline lookup yields CDR1 SGHRS and CDR2 YFSETQ. V lost 5 bases, J lost 6 bases, and 14 bases lay in between. The CDR3 nucleotides read TGCGCCAGCAGTCGCGAGGCGGCCCCCGGGGAGCTGTTTTTT. It translates to CASSREAAPGELFF.

V and J are TRBV18 and TRBJ1-5; 8 bases agree with TRBD1. This CDR3 spans 14 amino acids. The germline CDR1 and CDR2 sequences are KGHSH and LQKENI. CDR3 nucleotides: TGTGCGTCCTCGGGACAGGCTAGCAATCAGCCCCAGCATTTT. Amino acid sequence: CASSGQASNQPQHF. Together with reference TRBV18 and TRBJ1-5, the CDR3 gives the full variable domain: NAGVMQNPRHLVRRRGQEARLRCSPMKGHSHVYWYRQLPEEGLKFMVYLQKENIIDESGMPKERFSAEFPKEGPSILRIQQVVRGDSAAYFCASSGQASNQPQHFGDGTRLSIL.

The chain employs TRBV19 and TRBJ1-5; 7 bases align to TRBD1. The CDR3 covers 16 residues. V lost 5 bases and J lost 6; bases outside the gene matches: 13. Germline lookup yields CDR1 LNHDA and CDR2 SQIVND (reference sequence). In DNA form, the CDR3 reads TGTGCCAGTAGTCCCTATCGACAGGGTCTAGGTCAGCCCCAGCATTTT. Translation: CASSPYRQGLGQPQHF.

This sequence joins TRBV24-1 and TRBJ2-3; 14 bases align to TRBD2. The CDR3 is 17 residues long. CDR1 is KGHDR, CDR2 SFDVKD, per germline. With 3 bases clipped from V and 5 bases from J, the junction kept 6 bases outside the gene matches. This chain's CDR3 is CATSDETSGRAGDTQYF. The CDR3 region has the DNA TGTGCCACCAGTGATGAGACTAGCGGGAGGGCCGGAGATACGCAGTATTTT.

In its sample, this clone was seen a few times. This chain uses TRBV5-1 with TRBJ1-1, with 9 bases matching TRBD1. The germline V gene has CDR1 SGHRS and CDR2 YFSETQ. CDR3 length: 15 residues. J gave up 3 bases and V 0 bases, and 3 bases lay outside the gene matches. The CDR3 DNA reads as TGCGCCAGCAGCTTGGAGGGGACAGGGTACACTGAAGCTTTCTTT. The encoded protein is CASSLEGTGYTEAFF.

The chain recombines TRBV18 with TRBJ2-1; 13 bases are shared with TRBD2. The V segment lost 9 bases and the J segment 6 bases; nucleotides outside the gene matches: 14. Germline loops: CDR1 KGHSH, CDR2 LQKENI. The CDR3 consists of 17 residues. The chain's CDR3 is CASSGLAGVSSLNEQFF. In DNA form, the CDR3 reads TGTGCCAGTTCCGGACTAGCGGGAGTCTCCTCCCTCAATGAGCAGTTCTTC.

J is TRBJ1-2 and V is TRBV21-1. TRBV21-1 is annotated as a pseudogene. This CDR3 region has 15 residues. In DNA, the CDR3 is TGTGCCAGCACGGGAAGCGGGCGGGCTAACTATGGCTACACCTTC. This codes for CASTGSGRANYGYTF.

This sequence joins TRBV7-3 and TRBJ1-1; tentatively, D is TRBD1 (5 bases). Germline V gene sequence: CDR1 SGHTA, CDR2 FQGTGA. The CDR3 extends over 13 amino acids. The V end was cut by 1 base, the J end by 8 bases, with 11 bases between. CDR3 in amino acids: CASSLSPGGEAFF. As DNA, the CDR3 is TGTGCCAGCAGCTTAAGTCCCGGGGGGGAAGCTTTCTTT. Combining the CDR3 with reference TRBV7-3 and TRBJ1-1 gives the whole variable domain GAGVSQTPSNKVTEKGKYVELRCDPISGHTALYWYRQSLGQGPEFLIYFQGTGAADDSGLPNDRFFAVRPEGSVSTLKIQRTERGDSAVYLCASSLSPGGEAFFGQGTRLTVV.

V is TRBV6-5 and J is TRBJ1-6, with 8 bases lining up with TRBD1. Germline values: CDR1 MNHEY, CDR2 SVGAGI. The junction had 6 bases not matched to a gene; V was cut back by 6 bases and J by 5 bases. The length of the CDR3 is 15 residues. CDR3 bases: TGTGCCAGCAGCCGGGACAGGTTTAATAATTCACCCCTCCACTTT. Translation gives CASSRDRFNNSPLHF.

This chain connects TRBV10-3 to TRBJ1-5, with TRBD1 matching 9 bases. The CDR3 contains 13 residues. V was clipped by 6 bases and J by 8 bases; unmatched bases: 5. Per germline, CDR1 ENHRY and CDR2 SYGVKD. The CDR3 nucleotides are TGTGCCATCAGGGGACAGGGTTTGGAGCCCCAGCATTTT. As protein: CAIRGQGLEPQHF.

V is TRBV29-1 and J is TRBJ1-2, with unresolved D. Germline CDR1 is SQVTM and CDR2 is ANQGSEA. The CDR3 is 13 residues long. Trimming removed 4 bases at V and 10 bases at J, with 19 bases between. The CDR3 nucleotides read TGCAGCGTTGGTTTACGAGGGATTATAGACTACACCTTC. Its protein product is CSVGLRGIIDYTF.

This CDR3 is CASSRERVAAGELFF. The CDR3, as DNA: TGTGCCAGCAGCCGAGAAAGGGTAGCGGCCGGGGAGCTGTTTTTT. The chain recombines TRBV5-4 with TRBJ2-2; D perhaps matches TRBD2 (6 bases). CDR1 is SGHNT, CDR2 YYREEE, per germline (reference sequence). V lost 4 bases to trimming and J lost 6 bases, with 16 bases between them. The CDR3 length is 15 residues.

The V call is TRBV19, the J call TRBJ2-3; tentative D call: TRBD2 (6 bases). CDR3 length: 15 residues. The germline gives CDR1 LNHDA, CDR2 SQIVND (reference sequence). Trimming removed 4 bases from V and 6 bases from J, with 17 bases in between. The CDR3: CASSTPGPSGDTQYF. The CDR3 region has the DNA TGTGCCAGTAGTACCCCCGGGCCCAGCGGGGATACGCAGTATTTT.

The J gene is TRBJ1-3, the V gene TRBV3-1 (or the pseudogene TRBV3-2), with 7 bases aligning to TRBD1. CDR1 LGHDT and CDR2 YNNKEL come from the germline V gene (reference sequence). The V and J ends lost 4 bases and 5 bases, in that order; junction bases with no gene match: 11. This CDR3 comprises 16 residues. CDR3 nucleotide sequence: TGTGCCAGCAGCCTCCTGACAGGGAGAGGAAGAAACACCATATATTTT. Protein: CASSLLTGRGRNTIYF.

V usage is TRBV7-3 and J usage is TRBJ2-1, with TRBD1 as a possible D gene (5 bases). Trimming took off 5 bases at V and 7 bases at J, with 9 bases between the two ends. The CDR3 is made up of 12 amino acids. Germline CDR1 and CDR2: SGHTA and FQGTGA. Here the CDR3 DNA reads TGTGCCAGCAGCCGAAACAGGAATGAGCAGTTCTTC. Its protein product is CASSRNRNEQFF.

This chain connects TRBV18 to TRBJ1-3; maybe TRBD1 (6 bases). Germline V lookup: CDR1 KGHSH, CDR2 LQKENI. The length of the CDR3 is 15 residues. V lost 3 bases, J lost 3 bases, and 12 bases lay in between. The CDR3 coding sequence is TGTGCCAGCTCACCCGTTACAGGGATTGGAAACACCATATATTTT. As protein: CASSPVTGIGNTIYF. Supplemented by reference TRBV18 and TRBJ1-3, the full variable domain reads NAGVMQNPRHLVRRRGQEARLRCSPMKGHSHVYWYRQLPEEGLKFMVYLQKENIIDESGMPKERFSAEFPKEGPSILRIQQVVRGDSAAYFCASSPVTGIGNTIYFGEGSWLTVV.

The chain has TRBV15 and TRBJ2-7; no definite D call. There are 13 residues in the CDR3. In germline, CDR1 is LNHNV, CDR2 YYDKDF (reference sequence). V was clipped by 0 bases and J by 9 bases, with 12 bases between them. CDR3 loop: CATSRDRWAWQYF. The CDR3 region has the DNA TGTGCCACCAGCAGAGATAGATGGGCATGGCAGTACTTC. Looking up the rest from reference TRBV15 and TRBJ2-7 gives the full variable domain: DAMVIQNPRYQVTQFGKPVTLSCSQTLNHNVMYWYQQKSSQAPKLLFHYYDKDFNNEADTPDNFQSRRPNTSFCFLDIRSPGLGDTAMYLCATSRDRWAWQYFGPGTRLTVT.

This clone was detected only once. The CDR3: CASNRDRGNQPQHF. Here the CDR3 DNA reads TGTGCCAGTAACCGGGACAGGGGAAATCAGCCCCAGCATTTT. V is TRBV2 and J is TRBJ1-5, with 10 bases fitting TRBD1. V was pared by 9 bases and J by 4 bases, with 6 bases of the junction left unmatched. The CDR3 contains 14 residues. Per the germline V gene, CDR1 is SNHLY and CDR2 is FYNNEI. The whole variable domain, filled in from reference TRBV2 and TRBJ1-5, reads EPEVTQTPSHQVTQMGQEVILRCVPISNHLYFYWYRQILGQKVEFLVSFYNNEISEKSEIFDDQFSVERPDGSNFTLKIRSTKLEDSAMYFCASNRDRGNQPQHFGDGTRLSIL.

A remark on this clone: In the same sample, other DNA sequences code for this CDR3. This rearrangement joins TRBV5-1 to TRBJ2-1; D is possibly TRBD2 (5 bases). V was pared by 0 bases and J by 0 bases, with 7 bases between. The CDR3 contains 15 residues. Looked up from germline, CDR1 is SGHRS and CDR2 is YFSETQ. CDR3 protein: CASSLAGSSYNEQFF. CDR3 nucleotide sequence: TGCGCCAGCAGCTTGGCGGGAAGCTCCTACAATGAGCAGTTCTTC.

The V call is TRBV5-1, the J call TRBJ1-2, with 7 bases aligning to TRBD1. With V trimmed by 3 bases and J by 8 bases, 4 bases remained unmatched. Germline V gene lookup returns CDR1 SGHRS and CDR2 YFSETQ. CDR3 length: 12 amino acids. The CDR3 DNA reads as TGCGCCAGCAGCTATACAGGGGAAGGCTACACCTTC. Protein sequence: CASSYTGEGYTF.

The V call is TRBV7-9, the J call TRBJ2-3; 14 positions agree with TRBD2. Germline CDR1 SEHNR, CDR2 FQNEAQ (reference sequence). The CDR3 extends over 15 amino acids. V was clipped by 4 bases and J by 7 bases; unmatched bases: 4. CDR3 DNA sequence: TGTGCCAGCAGCTCCGGGACTAGCGGGGGAAATACGCAGTATTTT. Translated: CASSSGTSGGNTQYF.

This clone appeared a few times. The chain links TRBV6-6 to TRBJ2-1, with 8 bases matching TRBD1. V lost 6 bases, J lost 4 bases, and 8 bases stayed unmatched. This CDR3 spans 15 amino acids. Germline CDR1 reads MNHNY; CDR2 reads SVGAGI (reference sequence). The CDR3 reads CASRQGQDYYNEQFF. CDR3 coding DNA: TGTGCCAGCAGACAGGGACAGGACTATTACAATGAGCAGTTCTTC.

The chain uses TRBV7-3 and TRBJ2-5; 7 positions agree with TRBD2. This CDR3 region has 15 residues. The V segment lost 1 base and the J segment 1 base; nucleotides outside the gene matches: 3. The germline V gene encodes CDR1 SGHTA and CDR2 FQGTGA. In DNA, the CDR3 is TGTGCCAGCAGCTTAAGAGCGGGACCCCAAGAGACCCAGTACTTC. Translation gives CASSLRAGPQETQYF.

The chain joins TRBV5-1 to TRBJ2-1; a possible D gene is TRBD2 (5 bases). The V end was cut by 4 bases, the J end by 0 bases, with 11 bases between. This CDR3 has 15 amino acids. The germline gives CDR1 SGHRS, CDR2 YFSETQ. The DNA of the CDR3 is TGCGCCAGCAGCCCGACGGGGAACTCCTACAATGAGCAGTTCTTC. This gives the protein CASSPTGNSYNEQFF.

V usage is TRBV19 and J usage is TRBJ2-5; D gene uncertain. Germline loops: CDR1 LNHDA, CDR2 SQIVND (reference sequence). CDR3 length equals 14 residues. V dropped 5 bases and J dropped 5 bases, with 15 bases sitting between them. CDR3 region: CASSRQTHGETQYF. DNA for the CDR3: TGTGCCAGTAGTCGACAAACTCATGGGGAGACCCAGTACTTC. Looking up the rest from reference TRBV19 and TRBJ2-5 gives the full variable domain: DGGITQSPKYLFRKEGQNVTLSCEQNLNHDAMYWYRQDPGQGLRLIYYSQIVNDFQKGDIAEGYSVSREKKESFPLTVTSAQKNPTAFYLCASSRQTHGETQYFGPGTRLLVL.

Worth noting for this clone: Other DNA sequences within the sample encode an identical CDR3. The chain has TRBV7-2 and TRBJ2-7; 9 bases map to TRBD2. The CDR3 extends over 16 amino acids. Germline CDR1 is SGHTA and CDR2 is FQGNSA. V trimming: 1 base; J trimming: 0 bases; junction bases outside the gene matches: 4. The CDR3 reads CASSLGSSGSSYEQYF. The CDR3 DNA reads as TGTGCCAGCAGCTTAGGTAGTAGCGGGAGCTCCTACGAGCAGTACTTC.

CDR3 amino acids: CASSRTNNEQFF. In DNA form, the CDR3 reads TGTGCCAGCTCACGGACAAACAATGAGCAGTTCTTC. The chain employs TRBV18 and TRBJ2-1; possible D gene TRBD1, 5 bases. Germline CDR1 reads KGHSH; CDR2 reads LQKENI. The CDR3 spans 12 residues. Deletions cut 4 bases from V and 5 bases from J, with 6 bases between.

This sequence joins TRBV30 and TRBJ1-6, with D tentatively TRBD1 (6 bases). V shed 3 bases and J shed 11 bases, with 14 bases lying between them. Germline lookup yields CDR1 GTSNPN and CDR2 SVGIG (reference sequence). This CDR3 has 13 amino acids. The CDR3 nucleotides are TGTGCCTGGAGAGTGGGGGCGGGGGCACCCCTCCACTTT. Translated, it gives CAWRVGAGAPLHF.